Below, 18 T cell receptor beta chains from the same sample are listed, as sequenced in a study of sequential checkpoint blockade in melanoma. Regarding treatment: randomized to nivolumab then ipilimumab (arm A) or the reverse (arm B). Sequenced by immunoSEQ multiplex PCR; TCRdb stores in-frame clones only, minus some. Found here are about 12,000 clones, under 80% of them singletons; the top ten hold less than 30%. This specimen was CD8+ T cells sorted from blood (inferred from file names), taken from a patient given nivolumab and ipilimumab in sequence. Receptors were obtained from a human donor with melanoma.

This clone appeared a few times. J is TRBJ2-1 and V is TRBV7-2, with 10 bases fitting TRBD1. Germline CDR1 reads SGHTA; CDR2 reads FQGNSA. V lost 6 bases, J lost 10 bases, and 9 bases stayed unmatched. The CDR3 is made up of 14 amino acids. The CDR3 reads CASSFGTGVSEQFF. The CDR3 bases are TGTGCCAGCAGTTTCGGGACAGGGGTAAGCGAGCAGTTCTTC.

The chain couples TRBV7-3 to TRBJ2-1; D perhaps matches TRBD2 (6 bases). The V end was cut by 1 base, the J end by 8 bases, with 15 bases between. The length of the CDR3 is 15 residues. Germline V gene sequence: CDR1 SGHTA, CDR2 FQGTGA. CDR3 nucleotides: TGTGCCAGCAGCTTAAAGGAGGGACCCAGGGATGAGCAGTTCTTC. Translation gives CASSLKEGPRDEQFF. The variable domain in full, completed from reference TRBV7-3 and TRBJ2-1, reads GAGVSQTPSNKVTEKGKYVELRCDPISGHTALYWYRQSLGQGPEFLIYFQGTGAADDSGLPNDRFFAVRPEGSVSTLKIQRTERGDSAVYLCASSLKEGPRDEQFFGPGTRLTVL.

The chain employs TRBV14 and TRBJ2-1; the match to TRBD2 covers 11 bases. CDR3 length: 15 amino acids. CDR1 is SGHDN and CDR2 is FVKESK in the germline V gene. The junction had 3 bases not matched to a gene; V was cut back by 4 bases and J by 4 bases. CDR3 nucleotides: TGTGCCAGCAGCCTAGGGACTAGCGGTTACAATGAGCAGTTCTTC. Protein sequence: CASSLGTSGYNEQFF.

Judged by abundance, this clone is medium-sized. V is TRBV25-1 and J is TRBJ1-1; 8 bases match TRBD1. The germline V gene has CDR1 MGHDK and CDR2 SYGVNS. The CDR3 loop spans 15 amino acids. V was pared by 8 bases and J by 7 bases, with 15 bases of the junction left unmatched. The CDR3 DNA reads TGTGCCAGCGGACGTCCCGGGACAGGTTTAGGTGAAGCTTTCTTT. As protein: CASGRPGTGLGEAFF.

The V gene is TRBV28, the J gene TRBJ2-7, with a possible D match to TRBD1 (5 bases). The CDR3 extends over 14 amino acids. The ends were cut back, 3 bases at V and 3 bases at J, with 12 bases in the middle. CDR1 is MDHEN and CDR2 is SYDVKM in the germline V gene. CDR3 coding DNA: TGTGCCAGCAGTTTCTTGGACATTAACTACGAGCAGTACTTC. Amino acid sequence: CASSFLDINYEQYF.

This sequence joins TRBV5-1 and TRBJ2-7; no clear D gene. Per the germline V gene, CDR1 is SGHRS and CDR2 is YFSETQ. The V and J ends lost 0 bases and 6 bases respectively, with 7 bases between them. This CDR3 is built from 12 residues. The CDR3 is CASSLGAREQYF. Written as DNA, the CDR3 is TGCGCCAGCAGCTTGGGGGCGCGCGAGCAGTACTTC.

The chain combines TRBV5-1 with TRBJ2-2; 9 nucleotides agree with TRBD1. The V segment lost 0 bases and the J segment 6 bases; nucleotides outside the gene matches: 6. CDR3 size: 16 residues. CDR1 is SGHRS, CDR2 YFSETQ, per germline. In DNA form, the CDR3 reads TGCGCCAGCAGCTTGGACAGGGGGCCCCTCTCCGGGGAGCTGTTTTTT. It is translated as CASSLDRGPLSGELFF.

This clone is categorized as hyperexpanded. The J gene is TRBJ2-7, the V gene TRBV5-5; weak D call: TRBD1 (6 bases). Germline V gene data show CDR1 as SGHKS and CDR2 as YYEKEE (reference sequence). The CDR3 runs 15 residues. Between the trimmed V and J ends, which lost 3 bases and 3 bases, there was a span of 16 bases. The CDR3 DNA sequence: TGTGCCAGCAGCTCCCCAGGACAGAGGGGCTACGAGCAGTACTTC. Protein product: CASSSPGQRGYEQYF. The variable domain in full, with the rest retrieved from reference TRBV5-5 and TRBJ2-7, is DAGVTQSPTHLIKTRGQQVTLRCSPISGHKSVSWYQQVLGQGPQFIFQYYEKEERGRGNFPDRFSARQFPNYSSELNVNALLLGDSALYLCASSSPGQRGYEQYFGPGTRLTVT.

The chain is built from TRBV19 and TRBJ2-3, with 15 bases aligning to TRBD2. Germline V gives CDR1 LNHDA, CDR2 SQIVND (reference sequence). The CDR3 has 17 residues. Trimming at V came to 4 bases and at J to 5 bases, leaving 7 bases not matched to a gene. The CDR3 region has the DNA TGTGCCAGTAGTACCGGACTAGCGGGAGGGCCGGGAGATACGCAGTATTTT. As protein: CASSTGLAGGPGDTQYF.

The V call is TRBV19, the J call TRBJ2-7; tentatively, D is TRBD2 (6 bases). V was pared by 8 bases and J by 3 bases, with 14 bases between. Germline V gene sequence: CDR1 LNHDA, CDR2 SQIVND (reference sequence). The CDR3 length is 13 residues. The DNA for the CDR3 is TGTGCCAGTGGGTCCGGGACTCTCTACGAGCAGTACTTC. This codes for CASGSGTLYEQYF. The entire variable domain, with the rest obtained from reference TRBV19 and TRBJ2-7, is as follows: DGGITQSPKYLFRKEGQNVTLSCEQNLNHDAMYWYRQDPGQGLRLIYYSQIVNDFQKGDIAEGYSVSREKKESFPLTVTSAQKNPTAFYLCASGSGTLYEQYFGPGTRLTVT.

The V gene is TRBV5-4, the J gene TRBJ2-7; TRBD1 matches at 8 bases. The germline CDR1 and CDR2 sequences are SGHNT and YYREEE (reference sequence). The CDR3 totals 13 residues. The J segment lost 6 bases and the V segment lost 2 bases, leaving 4 bases of the junction unmatched. The CDR3 region is CASSFGQGSEQYF. CDR3 bases: TGTGCCAGCAGCTTTGGACAGGGATCCGAGCAGTACTTC.

This clone came up once. The chain employs TRBV4-1 and TRBJ1-2, with 8 bases fitting TRBD1. The CDR3 covers 15 residues. In germline, CDR1 is MGHRA, CDR2 YSYEKL. The trim removed 5 bases at V and 8 bases at J, leaving 13 bases unmatched. In DNA form, the CDR3 reads TGCGCCAGCAGCATACCGGGACAGGTGATTTACGGCTACACCTTC. This codes for CASSIPGQVIYGYTF.

The chain combines TRBV9 with TRBJ2-5, with 12 bases identical to TRBD2. CDR3 length equals 15 residues. The V gene's germline CDR1 is SGDLS and CDR2 YYNGEE. V dropped 0 bases and J dropped 5; count of bases not matched to a gene: 2. This CDR3 reads CASSVASGGAETQYF. CDR3 nucleotide sequence: TGTGCCAGCAGCGTAGCTAGCGGGGGGGCCGAGACCCAGTACTTC.

This clone was recorded a few times. The chain combines TRBV13 with TRBJ2-5; D unresolved. The closer fit of TRBJ2-7 to the DNA end suggests the J call may be wrong. CDR1 is PRHDT, CDR2 FYEKMQ, per germline (reference sequence). The CDR3 is 13 amino acids. In DNA form, the CDR3 reads TGTGCCAGCAGCTTACAGAGCGACTACGAGCAGTACTTC. Its protein product is CASSLQSDYEQYF.

For the CDR3, the DNA is TGTGCCAGCAGCGACAGCGGGAGCTCCTACAATGAGCAGTTCTTC. Its translation is CASSDSGSSYNEQFF. The chain combines TRBV9 with TRBJ2-1; 8 nucleotides match TRBD2. Unmatched junction bases numbered 2, after V lost 3 bases and J lost 0 bases. The V gene's germline CDR1 is SGDLS and CDR2 YYNGEE. CDR3 length equals 15 residues.

The J gene is TRBJ1-5, the V gene TRBV27; D remains ambiguous. Germline V gene lookup returns CDR1 MNHEY and CDR2 SMNVEV (reference sequence). The CDR3 has 13 amino acids. V dropped 1 base and J dropped 9 bases, with 10 bases sitting between them. The CDR3 protein is CASSLYGSGPQHF. CDR3 DNA sequence: TGTGCCAGCAGTTTATATGGGTCGGGGCCCCAGCATTTT.

This clone has only a few counts. The genes are TRBV5-4 and TRBJ2-7; weak D call: TRBD1 (5 bases). This CDR3 is 15 amino acids long. Germline CDR1 is SGHNT and CDR2 is YYREEE (reference sequence). V lost 4 bases to trimming and J lost 2 bases, with 16 bases between them. The CDR3 sequence: CASSPKKGQTYEQYF. The CDR3 DNA follows: TGTGCCAGCAGCCCAAAGAAAGGACAAACCTACGAGCAGTACTTC.

Within the sample, this clone is medium-sized. This chain connects TRBV19 to TRBJ2-7; D perhaps matches TRBD2 (5 bases). V lost 11 bases, J lost 1 base, and 18 bases lay in between. The CDR3 contains 14 residues. The germline gives CDR1 LNHDA, CDR2 SQIVND (reference sequence). CDR3 nucleotides: TGTGCCGCTTCGAAGGCCCCGGGGTCCTACGAGCAGTACTTC. Translated: CAASKAPGSYEQYF. The full variable domain, its missing parts supplied by reference TRBV19 and TRBJ2-7, is DGGITQSPKYLFRKEGQNVTLSCEQNLNHDAMYWYRQDPGQGLRLIYYSQIVNDFQKGDIAEGYSVSREKKESFPLTVTSAQKNPTAFYLCAASKAPGSYEQYFGPGTRLTVT.